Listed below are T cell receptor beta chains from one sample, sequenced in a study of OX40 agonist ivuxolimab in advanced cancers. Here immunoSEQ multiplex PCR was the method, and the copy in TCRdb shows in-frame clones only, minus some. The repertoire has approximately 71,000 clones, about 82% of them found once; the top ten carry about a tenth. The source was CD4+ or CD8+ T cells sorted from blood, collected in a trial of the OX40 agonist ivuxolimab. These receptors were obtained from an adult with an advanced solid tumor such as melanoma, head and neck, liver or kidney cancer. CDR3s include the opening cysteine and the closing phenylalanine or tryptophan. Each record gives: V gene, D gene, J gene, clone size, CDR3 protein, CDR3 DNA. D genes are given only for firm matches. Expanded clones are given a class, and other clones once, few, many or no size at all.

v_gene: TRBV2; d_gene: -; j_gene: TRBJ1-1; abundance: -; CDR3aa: CASSWLGAKNTEAFF; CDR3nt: TGTGCCAGCAGCTGGCTGGGAGCCAAGAACACTGAAGCTTTCTTT
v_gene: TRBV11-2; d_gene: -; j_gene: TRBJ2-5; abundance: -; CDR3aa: CASSSVETQYF; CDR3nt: TGTGCCAGCAGCTCCGTGGAGACCCAGTACTTC
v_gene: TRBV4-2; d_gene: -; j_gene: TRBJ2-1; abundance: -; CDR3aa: CASSQEIGRNEQFF; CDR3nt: TGTGCCAGCAGCCAAGAAATAGGGAGGAATGAGCAGTTCTTC
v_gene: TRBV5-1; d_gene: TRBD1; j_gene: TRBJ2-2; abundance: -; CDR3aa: CASSLQGAYTGELFF; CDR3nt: TGCGCCAGCAGCTTACAGGGGGCGTACACCGGGGAGCTGTTTTTT
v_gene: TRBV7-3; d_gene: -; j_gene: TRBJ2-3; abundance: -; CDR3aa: CASSLRAGSTDTQYF; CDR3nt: TGTGCCAGCAGCTTAAGGGCGGGGAGCACAGATACGCAGTATTTT
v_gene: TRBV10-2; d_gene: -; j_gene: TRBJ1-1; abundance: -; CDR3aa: CASSESGGRTEAFF; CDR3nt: TGCGCCAGCAGTGAGTCAGGGGGTAGAACTGAAGCTTTCTTT
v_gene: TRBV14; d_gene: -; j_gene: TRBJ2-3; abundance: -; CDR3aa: CASSPLGGSTDTQYF; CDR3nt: TGTGCCAGCAGCCCCCTAGGGGGGAGCACAGATACGCAGTATTTT
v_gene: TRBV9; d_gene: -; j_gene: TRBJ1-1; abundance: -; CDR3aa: CASSVEPTGAEAFF; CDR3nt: TGTGCCAGCAGCGTAGAACCCACCGGGGCTGAAGCTTTCTTT
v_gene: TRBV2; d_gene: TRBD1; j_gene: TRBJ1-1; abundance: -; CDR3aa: CASSSGGASTEAFF; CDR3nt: TGTGCCAGCAGTTCAGGGGGCGCGAGCACTGAAGCTTTCTTT
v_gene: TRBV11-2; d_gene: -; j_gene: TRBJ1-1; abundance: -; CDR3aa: CASSLEGRRLRFTEAFF; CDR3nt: TGTGCCAGCAGCTTAGAAGGGCGGAGACTCCGGTTCACTGAAGCTTTCTTT
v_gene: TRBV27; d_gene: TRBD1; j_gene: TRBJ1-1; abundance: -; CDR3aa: CASSPGQGTFRLAFF; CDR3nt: TGTGCCAGCAGTCCGGGACAGGGGACTTTTAGATTGGCTTTCTTT
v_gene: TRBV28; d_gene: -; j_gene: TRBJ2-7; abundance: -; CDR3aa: CASSLFPGAGEEQYF; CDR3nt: TGTGCCAGCAGTTTATTCCCGGGAGCCGGAGAGGAGCAGTACTTC
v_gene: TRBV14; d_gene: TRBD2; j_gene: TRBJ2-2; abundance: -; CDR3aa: CASSQALAGTGELFF; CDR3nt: TGTGCCAGCAGCCAAGCACTAGCGGGAACCGGGGAGCTGTTTTTT
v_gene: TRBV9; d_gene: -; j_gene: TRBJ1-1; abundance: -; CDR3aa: CASSPRSGQTNTEAFF; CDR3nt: TGTGCCAGCAGCCCCAGATCGGGTCAAACGAACACTGAAGCTTTCTTT
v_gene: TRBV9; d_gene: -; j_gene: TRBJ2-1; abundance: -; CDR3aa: CASSVGVSSYNEQFF; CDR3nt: TGTGCCAGCAGCGTGGGGGTCAGCTCCTACAATGAGCAGTTCTTC
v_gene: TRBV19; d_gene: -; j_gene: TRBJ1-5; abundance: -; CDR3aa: CASSIRTGGSNQPQHF; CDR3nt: TGTGCCAGTAGTATCCGTACAGGTGGAAGCAATCAGCCCCAGCATTTT
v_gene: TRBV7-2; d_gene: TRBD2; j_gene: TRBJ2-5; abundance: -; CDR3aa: CASSLAKGTSGQETQYF; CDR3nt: TGTGCCAGCAGCTTAGCGAAAGGGACTAGCGGCCAAGAGACCCAGTACTTC
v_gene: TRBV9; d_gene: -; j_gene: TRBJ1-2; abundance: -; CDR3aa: CASSPQLLGYGYTF; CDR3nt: TGTGCCAGCAGCCCCCAGTTATTAGGGTATGGCTACACCTTC
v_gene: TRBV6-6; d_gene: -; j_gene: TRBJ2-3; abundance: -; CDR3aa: CASSYGSGEGYF; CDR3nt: TGTGCCAGCAGTTACGGGTCGGGAGAGGGGTATTTT
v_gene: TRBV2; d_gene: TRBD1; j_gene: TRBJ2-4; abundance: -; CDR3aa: CASGTGLAKNIQYF; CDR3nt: TGTGCCAGCGGGACAGGGCTAGCCAAAAACATTCAGTACTTC
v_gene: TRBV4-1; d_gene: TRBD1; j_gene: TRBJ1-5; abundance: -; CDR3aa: CASSQGLTGASNQPQHF; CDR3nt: TGCGCCAGCAGCCAAGGGTTAACAGGGGCAAGCAATCAGCCCCAGCATTTT
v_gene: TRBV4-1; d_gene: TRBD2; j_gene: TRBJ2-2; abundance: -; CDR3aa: CASSQVGGGTGELFF; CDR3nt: TGCGCCAGCAGCCAAGTCGGGGGGGGCACCGGGGAGCTGTTTTTT
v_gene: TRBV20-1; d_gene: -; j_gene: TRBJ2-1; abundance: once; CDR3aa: CSGDGNEQFF; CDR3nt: TGCAGTGGAGATGGGAATGAGCAGTTCTTC
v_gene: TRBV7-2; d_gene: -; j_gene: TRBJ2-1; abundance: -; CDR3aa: CASSLEPPTARVEQFF; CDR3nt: TGTGCCAGCAGCTTAGAACCCCCGACCGCCCGAGTAGAGCAGTTCTTC
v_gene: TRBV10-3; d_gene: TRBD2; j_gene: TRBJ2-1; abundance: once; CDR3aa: CAIRGLAGGGDEQFF; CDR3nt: TGTGCCATCAGGGGACTAGCGGGAGGGGGAGATGAGCAGTTCTTC
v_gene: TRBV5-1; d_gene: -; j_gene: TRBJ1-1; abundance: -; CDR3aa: CASSSGDGNTEAFF; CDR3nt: TGCGCCAGCAGCTCAGGGGACGGAAACACTGAAGCTTTCTTT
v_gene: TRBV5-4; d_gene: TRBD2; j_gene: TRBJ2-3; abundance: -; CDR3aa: CASSGTSGADTQYF; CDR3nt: TGTGCCAGCAGCGGGACTAGCGGGGCAGATACGCAGTATTTT
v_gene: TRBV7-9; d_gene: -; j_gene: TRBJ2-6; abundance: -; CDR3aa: CASSRQRRGSGANVLTF; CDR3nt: TGTGCCAGCAGCCGACAACGGAGGGGCTCTGGGGCCAACGTCCTGACTTTC
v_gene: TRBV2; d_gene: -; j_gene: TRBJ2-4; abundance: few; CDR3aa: CASSGRGGIQYF; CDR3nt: TGTGCCAGCAGTGGTCGCGGCGGCATTCAGTACTTC
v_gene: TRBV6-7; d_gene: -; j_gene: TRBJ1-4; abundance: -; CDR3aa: CASTPAGTNEKLFF; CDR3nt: TGTGCCAGCACCCCAGCAGGGACTAATGAAAAACTGTTTTTT
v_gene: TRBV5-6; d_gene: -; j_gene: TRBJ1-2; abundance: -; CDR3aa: CASSVPAGDNYGYTF; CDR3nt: TGTGCCAGCAGCGTACCGGCGGGGGATAACTATGGCTACACCTTC
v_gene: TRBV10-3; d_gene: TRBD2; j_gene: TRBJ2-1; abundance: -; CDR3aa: CAISESAGLAGANEQFF; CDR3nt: TGTGCCATCAGTGAGTCGGCGGGACTAGCGGGAGCGAATGAGCAGTTCTTC
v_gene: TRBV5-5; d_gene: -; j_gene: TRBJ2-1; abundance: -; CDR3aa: CASRRGMGSYNEQFF; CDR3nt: TGTGCCAGCAGACGAGGCATGGGCTCCTACAATGAGCAGTTCTTC
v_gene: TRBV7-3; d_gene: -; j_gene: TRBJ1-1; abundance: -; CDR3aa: CASSLTGRGIDSMNTEAFF; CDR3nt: TGTGCCAGCAGCTTAACGGGGAGGGGCATAGATTCTATGAACACTGAAGCTTTCTTT
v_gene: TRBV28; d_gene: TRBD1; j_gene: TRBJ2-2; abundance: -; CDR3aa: CASRQGASTGELFF; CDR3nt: TGTGCCAGCCGACAGGGGGCGTCCACCGGGGAGCTGTTTTTT
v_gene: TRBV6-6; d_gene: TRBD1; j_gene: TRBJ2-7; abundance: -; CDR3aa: CASRKTGTGGDEQYF; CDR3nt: TGTGCCAGCAGGAAGACCGGGACAGGGGGCGACGAGCAGTACTTC
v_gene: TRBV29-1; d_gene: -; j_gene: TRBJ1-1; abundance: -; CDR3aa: CSVAGEEAEAFF; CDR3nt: TGCAGCGTTGCTGGGGAAGAGGCTGAAGCTTTCTTT
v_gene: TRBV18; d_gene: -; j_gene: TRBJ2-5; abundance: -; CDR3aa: CASSPWTIRRETQYF; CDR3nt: TGTGCCAGCTCACCCTGGACAATCCGGAGAGAGACCCAGTACTTC
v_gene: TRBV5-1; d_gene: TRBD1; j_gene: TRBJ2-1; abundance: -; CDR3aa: CASSFAGTDYNEQFF; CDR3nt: TGCGCCAGCAGCTTTGCCGGGACAGACTACAATGAGCAGTTCTTC
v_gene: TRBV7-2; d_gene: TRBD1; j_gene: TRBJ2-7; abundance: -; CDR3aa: CASSPDRGTYEQYF; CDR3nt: TGTGCCAGCAGCCCGGACAGGGGGACGTACGAGCAGTACTTC
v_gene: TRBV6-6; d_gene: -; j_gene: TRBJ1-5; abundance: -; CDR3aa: CASSEGVGGNQPQHF; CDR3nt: TGTGCCAGCAGTGAGGGGGTAGGGGGCAATCAGCCCCAGCATTTT
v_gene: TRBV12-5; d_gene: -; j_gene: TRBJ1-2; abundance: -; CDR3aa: CASGTDTAYGYTF; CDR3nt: TGTGCTAGTGGTACGGACACTGCCTATGGCTACACCTTC
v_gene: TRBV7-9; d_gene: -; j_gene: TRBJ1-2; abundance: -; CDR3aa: CASSLSKKSPRYGYTF; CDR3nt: TGTGCCAGCAGCTTAAGTAAAAAGTCCCCTCGCTATGGCTACACCTTC
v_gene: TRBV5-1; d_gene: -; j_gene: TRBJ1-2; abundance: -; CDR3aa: CASSSLREPGYGYTF; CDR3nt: TGCGCCAGCAGCTCGCTACGGGAGCCAGGCTATGGCTACACCTTC
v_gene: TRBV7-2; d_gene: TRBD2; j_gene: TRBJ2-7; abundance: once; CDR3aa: CASSLSTSGSYEQYF; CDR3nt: TGTGCCAGCAGCTTAAGCACTAGCGGATCCTACGAGCAGTACTTC
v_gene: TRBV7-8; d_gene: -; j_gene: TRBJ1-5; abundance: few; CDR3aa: CASSLRQIDQPQHF; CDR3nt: TGTGCCAGCAGCTTACGACAGATCGACCAGCCCCAGCATTTT
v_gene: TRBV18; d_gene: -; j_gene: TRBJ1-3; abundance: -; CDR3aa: CASSPSNGNTIYF; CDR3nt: TGTGCCAGCTCACCGTCTAACGGAAACACCATATATTTT
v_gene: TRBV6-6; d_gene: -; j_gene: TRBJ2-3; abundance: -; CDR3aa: CASRGTDTQYF; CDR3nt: TGTGCCAGCAGGGGTACAGATACGCAGTATTTT
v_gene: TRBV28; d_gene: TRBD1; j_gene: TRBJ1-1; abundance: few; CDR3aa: CASSTPGQGFYEAFF; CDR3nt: TGTGCCAGCAGTACCCCCGGACAGGGTTTCTATGAAGCTTTCTTT
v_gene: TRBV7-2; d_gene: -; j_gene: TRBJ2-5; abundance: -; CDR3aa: CASSLVDQETQYF; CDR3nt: TGTGCCAGCAGCTTAGTGGACCAAGAGACCCAGTACTTC
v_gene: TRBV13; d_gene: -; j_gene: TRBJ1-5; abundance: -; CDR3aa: CASSLGRVHQPQHF; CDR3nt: TGTGCCAGCAGCTTGGGACGGGTCCATCAGCCCCAGCATTTT
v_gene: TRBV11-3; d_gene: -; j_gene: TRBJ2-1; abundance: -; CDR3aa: CASSFNSGNNEQFF; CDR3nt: TGTGCCAGCAGCTTTAATTCCGGAAACAATGAGCAGTTCTTC
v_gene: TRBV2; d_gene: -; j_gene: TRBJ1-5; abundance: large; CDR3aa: CASSEAYSNQPQHF; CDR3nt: TGTGCCAGCAGTGAAGCCTATAGCAATCAGCCCCAGCATTTT